This T cell receptor (beta chain) was recovered during a study of neurological immune-mediated disorders. Study observations and caveats: Subjects shared no identical expanded-clone CDR3 amino acid sequences, suggesting private TCR-beta repertoires in all groups.

Germline CDR1 reads MNHEY; CDR2 reads SVGAGI. This CDR3 is built from 12 residues. Trimming took off 6 bases at V and 6 bases at J, with 9 bases between the two ends. This clonotype showed up many times. The antigen is undetermined. TCRdb ran MiXCR on the 5' RACE reads and lists one entry per CDR3 protein. The sample yields about 95,000 distinct CDR3 sequences, roughly 4% seen once. The chain carries TRBV6-5 and TRBJ2-1; D call uncertain. The material sequenced was PBMCs. The clonotype comes from a woman aged 18 to 35 with multiple sclerosis. CDR3 in amino acids: CASSPSGNEQFF. CDR3 nucleotides: TGTGCCAGCAGCCCCTCGGGCAATGAGCAGTTCTTC.